Below are 23 T cell receptor beta chains sequenced from a single sample in a study of PD-1 blockade in classical Hodgkin lymphoma. All patients experienced relapse after autologous stem cell transplantation, and brentuximab vedotin exposure was variable. Repertoires were generated with immunoSEQ multiplex PCR, while TCRdb's copy carries only in-frame clones and drops some. The sample lists tens of thousands of clones, 65% to 85% occurring once. The sample here was peripheral blood mononuclear cells (PBMCs), taken at baseline. Every receptor here comes from a human donor with classical Hodgkin lymphoma.

The V call is TRBV5-1, the J call TRBJ1-1, with D maybe TRBD1 (6 bases). V gave up 4 bases and J gave up 1 base, with 8 bases separating them. The CDR3 totals 13 residues. Germline V gene sequence: CDR1 SGHRS, CDR2 YFSETQ. Here the CDR3 reads CASSRTENTEAFF. The DNA of the CDR3 is TGCGCCAGCAGCAGGACAGAGAACACTGAAGCTTTCTTT.

The gene calls are TRBV19 and TRBJ1-5, with 9 bases aligning to TRBD1. V trimming: 5 bases; J trimming: 0 bases; junction bases outside the gene matches: 8. Germline V CDR1 and CDR2: LNHDA, SQIVND (reference sequence). This CDR3 region has 17 residues. The CDR3 nucleotides read TGTGCCAGTAGTCCCTCGGACAGGGGAATTAGCAATCAGCCCCAGCATTTT. Translated, it gives CASSPSDRGISNQPQHF.

This clone was observed a handful of times. The chain recombines TRBV27 with TRBJ2-4; no definite D call. CDR1 is MNHEY and CDR2 is SMNVEV in the germline V gene (reference sequence). The CDR3 is 16 residues long. V was clipped by 7 bases and J by 0 bases, with 16 bases between them. The CDR3 reads CASTPRANLAKNIQYF. The CDR3 bases are TGTGCCAGCACCCCAAGGGCTAATCTAGCCAAAAACATTCAGTACTTC.

This chain joins TRBV5-6 and TRBJ1-2, with D possibly being TRBD1 (5 bases). Trimming took 4 bases from V and 3 from J, leaving 16 bases between them. From germline, CDR1 is SGHDT and CDR2 YYEEEE. The CDR3 consists of 15 residues. The CDR3 nucleotides are TGTGCCAGCAGCATTCGCGGGGGAGGGTACTATGGCTACACCTTC. Its translation is CASSIRGGGYYGYTF.

V usage is TRBV5-4 and J usage is TRBJ2-1, with a weak D call TRBD2 (6 bases). The length of the CDR3 is 15 residues. The germline gives CDR1 SGHNT, CDR2 YYREEE (reference sequence). Trimming stripped 1 base from V and 4 bases from J, with 12 bases between. The CDR3 coding sequence is TGTGCCAGCAGCTTGTGGGGCGGGAATTACAATGAGCAGTTCTTC. Translated: CASSLWGGNYNEQFF.

The V and J genes are TRBV5-6 and TRBJ2-7, with D uncertain. The V and J ends lost 2 bases and 2 bases respectively, with 8 bases between them. Germline values: CDR1 SGHDT, CDR2 YYEEEE. The CDR3 consists of 13 residues. CDR3 DNA: TGTGCCAGCAGCTTAGTAGACACCTACGAGCAGTACTTC. Amino acids: CASSLVDTYEQYF. Full variable domain (rest looked up from reference TRBV5-6 and TRBJ2-7): DAGVTQSPTHLIKTRGQQVTLRCSPKSGHDTVSWYQQALGQGPQFIFQYYEEEERQRGNFPDRFSGHQFPNYSSELNVNALLLGDSALYLCASSLVDTYEQYFGPGTRLTVT.

The CDR3 DNA reads TGCAGCGTTGACCGCCAGCTTGAGCAGTTCTTC. Protein sequence: CSVDRQLEQFF. The genes are TRBV29-1 and TRBJ2-1; D unclear. V was cut by 3 bases and J by 9 bases, with 9 bases left in between. Germline V CDR1 and CDR2: SQVTM, ANQGSEA. The CDR3 is 11 residues long.

The gene calls are TRBV11-3 and TRBJ2-2; D possibly matches TRBD1 or TRBD2 (5 bases each). The CDR3 sequence is 15 residues long. Germline CDR1 and CDR2: SGHNT and YENEEA. V lost 5 bases and J 6 bases, leaving 16 bases between the germline ends. The chain's CDR3 is CASSPLGGSSGELFF. The CDR3 DNA follows: TGTGCCAGCAGCCCCCTTGGGGGAAGTTCCGGGGAGCTGTTTTTT.

The genes are TRBV5-1 and TRBJ2-3, with 10 bases identical to TRBD2. V dropped 0 bases and J dropped 8; count of bases not matched to a gene: 15. The CDR3 runs to 18 residues. The germline V gene has CDR1 SGHRS and CDR2 YFSETQ. DNA for the CDR3: TGCGCCAGCAGCTTGGGGTTTAGCGGGAGGTCGAACGATGCTACGCAGTATTTT. The encoded protein is CASSLGFSGRSNDATQYF.

DNA for the CDR3: TGCAGCGTTGAAGTCGGCAGTCACTATGGCTACACCTTC. Its protein is CSVEVGSHYGYTF. The V gene is TRBV29-1, the J gene TRBJ1-2; no clear D. The CDR3 covers 13 residues. Germline loops: CDR1 SQVTM, CDR2 ANQGSEA. Trimming left V 1 base short and J 3 bases short, with 9 bases between. Complete variable domain (other parts from reference TRBV29-1 and TRBJ1-2): SAVISQKPSRDICQRGTSLTIQCQVDSQVTMMFWYRQQPGQSLTLIATANQGSEATYESGFVIDKFPISRPNLTFSTLTVSNMSPEDSSIYLCSVEVGSHYGYTFGSGTRLTVV.

The genes are TRBV5-8 and TRBJ1-4, with 9 bases lining up with TRBD1. Per germline, CDR1 SGHTS and CDR2 YDEGEE. The CDR3 has 15 amino acids. Losses at the gene ends were 3 bases for V and 8 bases for J; bases not matched to a gene: 8. The CDR3, as DNA: TGTGCCAGCAGCTCACCCGGACAGGGGAGAGAAAAACTGTTTTTT. It is translated as CASSSPGQGREKLFF.

This chain's CDR3 is CASSFGQNYGYTF. Written as DNA, the CDR3 is TGTGCCAGCAGTTTCGGACAGAACTATGGCTACACCTTC. The rearrangement uses TRBV25-1 and TRBJ1-2; D is possibly TRBD1 (6 bases). Germline lookup yields CDR1 MGHDK and CDR2 SYGVNS. The V and J ends lost 5 bases and 2 bases respectively, with 9 bases between them. This CDR3 has 13 residues.

This clone was observed once. The chain links TRBV5-1 to TRBJ2-1; D possibly uses TRBD1 or TRBD2 (6 bases each). Germline V CDR1 and CDR2: SGHRS, YFSETQ. The CDR3 contains 15 residues. V lost 6 bases and J 0 bases, leaving 13 bases between the germline ends. This chain's CDR3 is CASMGAGSSYNEQFF. The CDR3 bases are TGCGCCAGCATGGGGGCGGGGAGCTCCTACAATGAGCAGTTCTTC.

A single count supports this clone. J is TRBJ2-7 and V is TRBV23-1; unclear D gene. TRBV23-1 is filed as an ORF, its function uncertain. The CDR3 sequence is 14 residues long. Trimming cost V 4 bases and J 1 base, with 11 bases left between them. The CDR3 bases are TGCGCCAGCAGTCCTCTGGGCCCTTCCTACGAGCAGTACGTC. Amino acids: CASSPLGPSYEQYV.

This rearrangement joins TRBV19 to TRBJ1-1, with unresolved D. Germline lookup yields CDR1 LNHDA and CDR2 SQIVND (reference sequence). V was clipped by 3 bases and J by 3 bases, with 11 bases between them. CDR3 length: 14 residues. CDR3 bases: TGTGCCAGTAGTATTTTTATCTGGGACACTGAAGCTTTCTTT. Translating it yields CASSIFIWDTEAFF.

The count of this clone is one. CDR3 region: CASSVTGQAHGNTIYF. Here the CDR3 DNA reads TGTGCCAGTAGTGTAACGGGACAGGCGCATGGAAACACCATATATTTT. The chain carries TRBV19 and TRBJ1-3; 8 nucleotides align to TRBD1. The CDR3 has 16 residues. In germline, CDR1 is LNHDA, CDR2 SQIVND (reference sequence). J was trimmed by 3 bases and V by 5 bases; bases with no gene match: 9.

The chain links TRBV6-1 to TRBJ1-5; TRBD1 agrees at 7 bases. The CDR3 length is 15 residues. Looked up from germline, CDR1 is MNHNS and CDR2 is SASEGT. V lost 2 bases, J lost 4 bases, and 5 bases stayed unmatched. The CDR3 sequence: CASSEMAQGNQPQHF. The CDR3 DNA sequence: TGTGCCAGCAGTGAAATGGCACAGGGGAATCAGCCCCAGCATTTT.

The chain links TRBV11-2 to TRBJ1-2; D unclear. CDR3 size: 16 residues. Trimming removed 0 bases from V and 0 bases from J, with 11 bases in between. In germline, CDR1 is SGHAT, CDR2 FQNNGV. The DNA for the CDR3 is TGTGCCAGCAGCTTAGATGGCAGTGCCCCTAACTATGGCTACACCTTC. Translated, it gives CASSLDGSAPNYGYTF.

The chain is built from TRBV7-2 and TRBJ2-3, with D hard to call. The V end was cut by 2 bases, the J end by 2 bases, with 8 bases between. Germline CDR1 and CDR2: SGHTA and FQGNSA. CDR3 length: 14 amino acids. The CDR3 DNA reads as TGTGCCAGCAGCTTATTATCCCACACAGATACGCAGTATTTT. As protein: CASSLLSHTDTQYF.

V usage is TRBV7-6 and J usage is TRBJ1-2; no firm D call. This CDR3 spans 13 amino acids. Per germline, CDR1 SGHVS and CDR2 FNYEAQ. The germline V and J ends were trimmed by 5 bases and 8 bases, with 15 bases remaining between them. CDR3 in amino acids: CASSGPLGTGYTF. The CDR3 DNA sequence: TGTGCCAGCAGCGGCCCGCTTGGCACGGGCTACACCTTC.

On this clone itself: The sample has other DNA sequences that encode this CDR3 too. The V gene is TRBV19, the J gene TRBJ1-1; a weak D match, TRBD1 (5 bases). V shed 4 bases and J shed 1 base, with 7 bases lying between them. Looked up from germline, CDR1 is LNHDA and CDR2 is SQIVND (reference sequence). The CDR3 sequence is 13 residues long. CDR3 loop: CASSTGQNTEAFF. The CDR3, as DNA: TGTGCCAGTAGTACAGGACAGAACACTGAAGCTTTCTTT.

The chain carries TRBV29-1 and TRBJ2-1, with a tentative D call TRBD2 (5 bases). V was trimmed by 4 bases and J by 0 bases, leaving 10 bases between them. The CDR3 contains 14 residues. Germline V lookup: CDR1 SQVTM, CDR2 ANQGSEA. CDR3 in DNA: TGCAGCGTTGTACTACTAGGCTCCTACAATGAGCAGTTCTTC. This sequence encodes CSVVLLGSYNEQFF.

V and J are TRBV6-5 and TRBJ2-2, with TRBD1 matching 8 bases. The CDR3 spans 13 residues. The V and J ends lost 6 bases and 6 bases, in that order; junction bases with no gene match: 3. Germline loops: CDR1 MNHEY, CDR2 SVGAGI. CDR3 nucleotides: TGTGCCAGCAGAGAACAGGGGGCCGGGGAGCTGTTTTTT. This gives the protein CASREQGAGELFF.